This T cell receptor (beta chain) comes out of a study of blood T cells in healthy people across ages. Study information: T cells yielded about one barcoded beta molecule per two cells through template switching. General study findings and limits: Diversity estimates drawn from one million T cells were deemed underestimates.

The CDR3 runs 15 residues. V lost 4 bases and J lost 7; bases outside the gene matches: 8. Germline assignment: CDR1 LGHNA and CDR2 YSLEER. Remarks on this clonotype: The antigen remains unidentified.

It was with a sample-barcoded 5' primer and a J-beta primer mix that a second PCR of roughly 6 to 12 cycles was run. TCRdb reanalysed the 5' RACE reads using MiXCR and keeps one entry per CDR3 protein. The table includes about 1.8 million distinct CDR3 sequences, around 50% detected once. V and J are TRBV4-3 and TRBJ2-4, with 9 bases lining up with TRBD1. The sequenced sample consisted of blood. The origin of this receptor is a woman aged 40 to 50 in good health. The DNA of the CDR3 is TGCGCCAGCAGCCGTTACAGGGGGCTTGGGAACATTCAGTACTTC. Translating gives CASSRYRGLGNIQYF.